One and the same sample provided the 20 T cell receptor beta chains below, sequenced in a study of blood T cell repertoires in COVID-19. Produced via immunoSEQ multiplex PCR; TCRdb's table is partial and in-frame only. Among roughly 190,000 clones listed, more than 75% were seen once. Sample: peripheral blood. These receptors originate from a middle-aged man with active or convalescent COVID-19.

The rearrangement uses TRBV6-1 and TRBJ1-1; D not resolved. Germline V gene sequence: CDR1 MNHNS, CDR2 SASEGT. Trimming removed 3 bases from V and 9 bases from J, with 11 bases in between. The CDR3 is made up of 12 amino acids. The CDR3 protein is CASSDPQRQAFF. CDR3 nucleotide sequence: TGTGCCAGCAGTGACCCACAGCGGCAAGCTTTCTTT.

Only a few counts were recorded for this clone. The chain recombines TRBV18 with TRBJ2-7, with D perhaps TRBD2 (5 bases). The V gene's germline CDR1 is KGHSH and CDR2 LQKENI. The CDR3 is made up of 13 amino acids. V lost 2 bases and J lost 7, with 12 bases in between. This CDR3 reads CASSPASEGEQYF. DNA of the CDR3: TGTGCCAGCTCACCAGCCTCTGAGGGAGAGCAGTACTTC.

The V and J genes are TRBV4-2 and TRBJ1-1; D gene unclear. The V end was cut by 1 base, the J end by 0 bases, with 12 bases between. Germline lookup yields CDR1 LGHNA and CDR2 YNFKEQ. This CDR3 has 16 amino acids. This CDR3 is CASSQAGGDMNTEAFF. The CDR3 coding sequence is TGTGCCAGCAGCCAAGCAGGTGGCGATATGAACACTGAAGCTTTCTTT.

The rearrangement uses TRBV5-4 and TRBJ2-5; 8 nucleotides line up with TRBD1. Trimming at V came to 0 bases and at J to 3 bases, leaving 7 bases not matched to a gene. Per the germline V gene, CDR1 is SGHNT and CDR2 is YYREEE (reference sequence). This CDR3 spans 16 amino acids. Written as DNA, the CDR3 is TGTGCCAGCAGCTTGGGAGTTGCAGGGGGCGAAGAGACCCAGTACTTC. This translates into CASSLGVAGGEETQYF.

This chain joins TRBV6-1 and TRBJ2-7; 13 positions match TRBD2. The CDR3 totals 17 residues. Per the germline V gene, CDR1 is MNHNS and CDR2 is SASEGT. The V gene end was trimmed by 2 bases and the J gene end by 3 bases; junction bases not matched to a gene: 7. CDR3 amino acids: CASSELRGLAGIYEQYF. The CDR3, as DNA: TGTGCCAGCAGTGAACTCCGGGGACTAGCGGGGATCTACGAGCAGTACTTC.

This sequence joins TRBV6-4 and TRBJ2-3; tentatively, D is TRBD2 (6 bases). The CDR3 runs to 14 residues. Germline CDR1 is MRHNA and CDR2 is SNTAGT. Trimming pared 4 bases from V and 6 bases from J, leaving 14 bases between. In DNA, the CDR3 is TGTGCCAGCAGTGTGGGCGGGACGGCGGATACGCAGTATTTT. Protein sequence: CASSVGGTADTQYF.

The chain carries TRBV19 and TRBJ1-1; weak D call: TRBD1 (5 bases). CDR1 and CDR2 (germline): LNHDA, SQIVND (reference sequence). V was clipped by 1 base and J by 7 bases, with 10 bases between them. There are 13 residues in the CDR3. The CDR3 loop is CASSIVGDFEAFF. In DNA form, the CDR3 reads TGTGCCAGTAGTATAGTAGGGGACTTTGAAGCTTTCTTT.

The V gene is TRBV7-2, the J gene TRBJ2-1; TRBD2 aligns across 9 bases. J gave up 1 base and V 4 bases, and 14 bases lay outside the gene matches. Germline CDR1 reads SGHTA; CDR2 reads FQGNSA. This CDR3 spans 19 amino acids. CDR3 loop: CASSSGTSKGVGSYNEQFF. The CDR3 DNA is TGTGCCAGCAGCTCCGGGACTAGCAAGGGAGTCGGATCCTACAATGAGCAGTTCTTC.

The chain uses TRBV30 and TRBJ1-1; the D is unclear. The CDR3 has 15 amino acids. In germline, CDR1 is GTSNPN, CDR2 SVGIG (reference sequence). V gave up 0 bases and J gave up 1 base, with 12 bases separating them. The CDR3 DNA is TGTGCCTGGAGTGTTACTAGCCAGTGGAACACTGAAGCTTTCTTT. It yields the protein CAWSVTSQWNTEAFF.

The chain joins TRBV3-1 (or the pseudogene TRBV3-2) to TRBJ2-7; the D gene is possibly TRBD1 (5 bases). V lost 1 base and J 2 bases, leaving 9 bases between the germline ends. Germline values: CDR1 LGHDT, CDR2 YNNKEL (reference sequence). The CDR3 loop spans 14 amino acids. CDR3 sequence: CASSQAGFAYEQYF. The CDR3 nucleotides are TGTGCCAGCAGCCAAGCAGGGTTCGCCTACGAGCAGTACTTC.

V usage is TRBV7-2 and J usage is TRBJ2-7; D possibly corresponds to TRBD1 (6 bases). CDR3 length equals 14 residues. Germline-derived CDR1 and CDR2 are SGHTA and FQGNSA. V lost 5 bases and J lost 1, with 12 bases in between. In nucleotides, the CDR3 is TGTGCCAGCAGCGGGCGCGGACAGTCCTACGAGCAGTACTTC. This gives the protein CASSGRGQSYEQYF.

A note on this clone: Additional DNA sequences in this sample encode the identical CDR3. The J gene is TRBJ2-3, the V gene TRBV6-1; 10 bases align to TRBD2. The ends lost 2 bases at V and 4 bases at J; junction bases unmatched: 0. Germline CDR1 is MNHNS and CDR2 is SASEGT. The length of the CDR3 is 14 residues. CDR3 sequence reads: CASSELAGADTQYF. CDR3 coding DNA: TGTGCCAGCAGTGAACTAGCGGGGGCAGATACGCAGTATTTT.

The chain joins TRBV28 to TRBJ2-1; 11 bases map to TRBD1. The CDR3 is made up of 15 amino acids. The V segment lost 3 bases and the J segment 7 bases; nucleotides outside the gene matches: 5. Germline lookup yields CDR1 MDHEN and CDR2 SYDVKM. DNA for the CDR3: TGTGCCAGCAGTTTCGGGACAGGGGGTGTAAATGAGCAGTTCTTC. Translation: CASSFGTGGVNEQFF.

This clone has just a few counts. J is TRBJ1-6 and V is TRBV9; TRBD1 agrees at 7 bases. CDR3 length equals 14 residues. Germline-derived CDR1 and CDR2 are SGDLS and YYNGEE. With 3 bases clipped from V and 6 bases from J, the junction kept 3 bases outside the gene matches. CDR3 DNA sequence: TGTGCCAGCAGCGCGGGACAGACTAATTCACCCCTCCACTTT. It encodes CASSAGQTNSPLHF.

The CDR3 DNA reads as TGTGCCAGCAGTGTACAGGGGGCGCATGCAGATACGCAGTATTTT. This codes for CASSVQGAHADTQYF. The chain employs TRBV28 and TRBJ2-3, with TRBD1 identical over 9 bases. The junction had 7 bases not matched to a gene; V was cut back by 5 bases and J by 4 bases. The CDR3 has 15 residues. Per the germline V gene, CDR1 is MDHEN and CDR2 is SYDVKM.

The rearrangement joins TRBV27 to TRBJ1-5, with a tentative D call TRBD1 (6 bases). This CDR3 is 17 amino acids long. V dropped 0 bases and J dropped 2 bases, with 14 bases sitting between them. CDR1 is MNHEY, CDR2 SMNVEV, per germline (reference sequence). For the CDR3, the DNA is TGTGCCAGCAGTTTATCGCTGGGGGGGCTAGGCAATCAGCCCCAGCATTTT. This translates into CASSLSLGGLGNQPQHF.

The chain has TRBV2 and TRBJ1-1; D uncertain. The CDR3 spans 15 residues. The germline CDR1 and CDR2 sequences are SNHLY and FYNNEI. Trimming stripped 2 bases from V and 2 bases from J, with 12 bases between. The CDR3 DNA follows: TGTGCCAGCAGTGAAAGCTTACAGAAAAACACTGAAGCTTTCTTT. It yields the protein CASSESLQKNTEAFF.

The chain uses TRBV7-2 and TRBJ1-2, with 9 nucleotides matching TRBD1. CDR1 is SGHTA and CDR2 is FQGNSA in the germline V gene. This CDR3 has 14 residues. The trim removed 3 bases at V and 8 bases at J, leaving 7 bases unmatched. The CDR3 here is CASSLKQGADGYTF. The CDR3, as DNA: TGTGCCAGCAGCTTGAAACAGGGGGCGGACGGCTACACCTTC.

J is TRBJ1-4 and V is TRBV4-1, with 9 nucleotides matching TRBD1. The CDR3 is 18 amino acids. The ends lost 4 bases at V and 0 bases at J; junction bases unmatched: 9. Germline V gives CDR1 MGHRA, CDR2 YSYEKL. This CDR3 reads CASSRLQGATATNEKLFF. The CDR3, as DNA: TGCGCCAGCAGCCGATTACAGGGGGCCACGGCAACTAATGAAAAACTGTTTTTT.

The chain joins TRBV6-1 to TRBJ2-7; 7 nucleotides align to TRBD1. With 6 bases clipped from V and 6 bases from J, the junction kept 17 bases outside the gene matches. Germline-derived CDR1 and CDR2 are MNHNS and SASEGT. The CDR3 runs 16 residues. CDR3 loop: CASRETGELVSGEQYF. For the CDR3, the DNA is TGTGCCAGCAGAGAAACAGGGGAGTTAGTCTCGGGCGAGCAGTACTTC.